What follows are 18 T cell receptor beta chains derived from one specimen sequenced in a study of blood T cell repertoires in COVID-19. The protocol was immunoSEQ multiplex PCR, while the TCRdb copy is restricted to in-frame clones and leaves out a portion. The sample has roughly 200,000 clones, about four fifths seen once. Sequencing was carried out using peripheral blood. The receptors come from a man between 60 and 75 years old with acute or convalescent COVID-19.

The chain employs TRBV19 and TRBJ1-1; TRBD1 is a possible D gene (5 bases). Trimming removed 9 bases at V and 0 bases at J, with 11 bases between. This CDR3 has 13 residues. CDR1 LNHDA and CDR2 SQIVND come from the germline V gene (reference sequence). CDR3 sequence (DNA): TGTGCCAGCCAGGGTGAGGTGAACACTGAAGCTTTCTTT. It translates to CASQGEVNTEAFF.

J is TRBJ2-7 and V is TRBV24-1; no clear D. Germline V lookup: CDR1 KGHDR, CDR2 SFDVKD. The CDR3 runs to 13 residues. The V gene lost 3 bases and the J gene lost 2 bases, with 7 bases spanning the gap. This CDR3 is CATSDSITYEQYF. CDR3 sequence (DNA): TGTGCCACCAGTGATAGCATCACCTACGAGCAGTACTTC.

The V gene is TRBV20-1, the J gene TRBJ1-2; D is ambiguous. The CDR3 length is 15 residues. Germline CDR1 reads DFQATT; CDR2 reads SNEGSKA (reference sequence). Trimming cost V 3 bases and J 0 bases, with 14 bases left between them. In DNA, the CDR3 is TGCAGTGCTAGTCCCAGCTCCACTACTAACTATGGCTACACCTTC. Its protein product is CSASPSSTTNYGYTF.

V and J are TRBV5-1 and TRBJ2-1; tentative D call: TRBD1 (7 bases). Germline V lookup: CDR1 SGHRS, CDR2 YFSETQ. The CDR3 length is 14 residues. Between the trimmed V and J ends, which lost 3 bases and 6 bases, there was a span of 13 bases. The CDR3 here is CASSSRGEVNEQFF. The CDR3 nucleotides read TGCGCCAGCAGCTCCAGGGGGGAGGTCAATGAGCAGTTCTTC.

This rearrangement joins TRBV2 to TRBJ2-3, with 9 bases matching TRBD2. V was clipped by 4 bases and J by 2 bases; unmatched bases: 7. The CDR3 runs 16 residues. Per the germline V gene, CDR1 is SNHLY and CDR2 is FYNNEI. The CDR3 protein is CASSANPGLATDTQYF. DNA for the CDR3: TGTGCCAGCAGTGCAAACCCGGGACTAGCCACAGATACGCAGTATTTT.

The chain combines TRBV5-1 with TRBJ1-2; 7 nucleotides match TRBD1. This CDR3 is 15 amino acids long. Trimming cost V 1 base and J 1 base; bases outside gene matches: 4. Germline CDR1 reads SGHRS; CDR2 reads YFSETQ. CDR3 bases: TGCGCCAGCAGCTTGACAGGGGATAATAACTATGGCTACACCTTC. Translation: CASSLTGDNNYGYTF.

This chain uses TRBV5-1 with TRBJ2-7; 9 positions agree with TRBD2. Unmatched junction bases numbered 4, after V lost 7 bases and J lost 2 bases. This CDR3 is built from 13 residues. The germline V gene encodes CDR1 SGHRS and CDR2 YFSETQ. The CDR3 bases are TGCGCCAGCGCGACTAGCGGCGCCTACGAGCAGTACTTC. Its protein product is CASATSGAYEQYF.

With regard to this clone: A read error may produce the germline difference seen at one junction end. This chain joins TRBV6-1 and TRBJ1-2; 7 bases line up with TRBD1. The CDR3 consists of 15 residues. Germline-derived CDR1 and CDR2 are MNHNS and SASEGT. Here the CDR3 DNA reads TGTGCCAGCATTGAAGACAGGGCCTCTAACTATGGCTACACCTTC. This encodes CASIEDRASNYGYTF.

The rearrangement uses TRBV3-1 (or the pseudogene TRBV3-2) and TRBJ1-3; TRBD1 aligns across 7 bases. The CDR3 contains 17 residues. Per the germline V gene, CDR1 is LGHDT and CDR2 is YNNKEL (reference sequence). The V and J ends lost 1 base and 3 bases, in that order; junction bases with no gene match: 9. In nucleotides, the CDR3 is TGTGCCAGCAGCCAAGTTCTACTTCGACAGGGTGGAAACACCATATATTTT. Translation: CASSQVLLRQGGNTIYF.

This clone was observed a single time. The chain recombines TRBV15 with TRBJ1-5, with a tentative D call TRBD1 (6 bases). The germline CDR1 and CDR2 sequences are LNHNV and YYDKDF (reference sequence). The CDR3 length is 15 residues. Trimming took 0 bases from V and 7 from J, leaving 13 bases between them. The CDR3 coding sequence is TGTGCCACCAGCAGAGATCGGCAGGGGTGGCAGCCCCAGCATTTT. It translates to CATSRDRQGWQPQHF.

The chain has TRBV6-2 or TRBV6-3 and TRBJ1-5; no definite D call. Trimming shortened V by 4 bases and J by 7 bases, and 5 bases separated the two germline ends. Germline-derived CDR1 and CDR2 are MNHEY and SVGEGT. CDR3 length equals 11 residues. The CDR3 protein is CASSSGQPQHF. CDR3 in DNA: TGTGCCAGCAGTTCGGGGCAGCCCCAGCATTTT.

The chain has TRBV3-1 (or the pseudogene TRBV3-2) and TRBJ1-5; the match to TRBD1 covers 7 bases. The CDR3 is 16 residues long. The germline gives CDR1 LGHDT, CDR2 YNNKEL (reference sequence). With V trimmed by 3 bases and J by 5 bases, 10 bases remained unmatched. For the CDR3, the DNA is TGTGCCAGCAGCCACGCCTACAGGGGTTCGGATCAGCCCCAGCATTTT. Translation: CASSHAYRGSDQPQHF.

This chain joins TRBV27 and TRBJ1-4; no clear D gene. Germline assignment: CDR1 MNHEY and CDR2 SMNVEV (reference sequence). V lost 4 bases to trimming and J lost 0 bases, with 12 bases between them. This CDR3 has 16 amino acids. The CDR3 bases are TGTGCCAGCAGTTCCCAAGGCGAGGCAACTAATGAAAAACTGTTTTTT. It is translated as CASSSQGEATNEKLFF.

The rearrangement uses TRBV2 and TRBJ2-3; maybe TRBD2 (5 bases). The CDR3 extends over 14 amino acids. V lost 7 bases and J 0 bases, leaving 11 bases between the germline ends. The germline CDR1 and CDR2 sequences are SNHLY and FYNNEI. This CDR3 reads CASNSGYSTDTQYF. The CDR3, as DNA: TGTGCCAGCAATTCGGGATATAGCACAGATACGCAGTATTTT.

The genes are TRBV11-2 and TRBJ2-7; 14 bases match TRBD2. V lost 4 bases to trimming and J lost 2 bases; unmatched junction nucleotides: 4. The CDR3 is 16 amino acids. The germline CDR1 and CDR2 sequences are SGHAT and FQNNGV. The CDR3 loop is CASSWGLAGVPYEQYF. In nucleotides, the CDR3 is TGTGCCAGCAGCTGGGGACTAGCGGGGGTTCCCTACGAGCAGTACTTC.

The chain couples TRBV4-1 to TRBJ1-2; TRBD1 matches 7 bases. V gave up 1 base and J gave up 4 bases; unmatched junction bases: 9. Germline CDR1 MGHRA, CDR2 YSYEKL. CDR3 length equals 16 residues. CDR3 nucleotide sequence: TGCGCCAGCAGCCAAGTTGGGGACAGCCCCCTCTATGGCTACACCTTC. This gives the protein CASSQVGDSPLYGYTF.

This clone was recorded once. This sequence joins TRBV20-1 and TRBJ1-4; 7 positions agree with TRBD1. Germline V gives CDR1 DFQATT, CDR2 SNEGSKA (reference sequence). The CDR3 is made up of 15 amino acids. Trimming took 3 bases from V and 8 from J; bases not matched to a gene: 12. CDR3 sequence: CSASAAQGGREKLFF. The CDR3 bases are TGCAGTGCTAGTGCCGCGCAGGGGGGAAGGGAAAAACTGTTTTTT.

Here the CDR3 reads CASSSTGRVGELFF. The CDR3 bases are TGTGCCAGCAGCTCGACAGGAAGGGTCGGGGAGCTGTTTTTT. J is TRBJ2-2 and V is TRBV7-2; the D gene is possibly TRBD1 (6 bases). Germline CDR1 SGHTA, CDR2 FQGNSA. Trimming removed 4 bases from V and 7 bases from J, with 13 bases in between. CDR3 size: 14 residues.